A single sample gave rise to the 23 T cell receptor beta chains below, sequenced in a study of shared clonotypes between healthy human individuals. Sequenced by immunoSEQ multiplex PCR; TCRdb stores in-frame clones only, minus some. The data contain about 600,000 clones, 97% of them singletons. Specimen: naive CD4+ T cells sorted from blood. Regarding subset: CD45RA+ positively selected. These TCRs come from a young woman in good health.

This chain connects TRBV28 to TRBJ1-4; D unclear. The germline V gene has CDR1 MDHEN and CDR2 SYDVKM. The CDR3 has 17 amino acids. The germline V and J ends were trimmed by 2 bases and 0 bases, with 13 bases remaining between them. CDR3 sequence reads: CASSLVGQHATNEKLFF. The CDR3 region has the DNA TGTGCCAGCAGTTTAGTAGGTCAGCACGCAACTAATGAAAAACTGTTTTTT.

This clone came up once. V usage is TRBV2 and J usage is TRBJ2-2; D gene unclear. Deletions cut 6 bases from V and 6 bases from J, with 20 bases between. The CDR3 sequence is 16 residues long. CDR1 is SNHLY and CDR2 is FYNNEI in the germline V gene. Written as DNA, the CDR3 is TGTGCCAGCAGCCCCCCTAGTAGAAAAGGAGCCGGGGAGCTGTTTTTT. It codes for CASSPPSRKGAGELFF.

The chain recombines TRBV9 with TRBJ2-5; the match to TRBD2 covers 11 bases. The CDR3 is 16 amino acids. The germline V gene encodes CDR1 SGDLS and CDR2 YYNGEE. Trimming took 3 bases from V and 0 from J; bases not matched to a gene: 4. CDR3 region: CASSAGLAEYQETQYF. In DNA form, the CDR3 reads TGTGCCAGCAGCGCGGGACTAGCGGAGTACCAAGAGACCCAGTACTTC.

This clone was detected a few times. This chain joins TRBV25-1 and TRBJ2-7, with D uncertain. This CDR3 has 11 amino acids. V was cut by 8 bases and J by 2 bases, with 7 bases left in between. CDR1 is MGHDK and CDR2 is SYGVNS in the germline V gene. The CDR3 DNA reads TGTGCCAGCGCGACACCCTACGAGCAGTACTTC. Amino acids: CASATPYEQYF.

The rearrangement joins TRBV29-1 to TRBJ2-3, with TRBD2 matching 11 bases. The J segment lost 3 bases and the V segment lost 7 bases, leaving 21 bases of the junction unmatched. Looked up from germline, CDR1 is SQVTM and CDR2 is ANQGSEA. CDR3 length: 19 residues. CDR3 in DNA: TGCAGCGCCCGTCCGGGACAGGGATTAGCGGGAGGGCCAACAGATACGCAGTATTTT. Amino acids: CSARPGQGLAGGPTDTQYF.

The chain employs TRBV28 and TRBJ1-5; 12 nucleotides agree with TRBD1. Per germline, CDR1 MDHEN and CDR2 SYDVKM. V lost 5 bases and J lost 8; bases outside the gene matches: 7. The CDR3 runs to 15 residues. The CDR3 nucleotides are TGTGCCAGCAGTCACACGGGGACAGGGGGCAAGCCCCAGCATTTT. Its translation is CASSHTGTGGKPQHF.

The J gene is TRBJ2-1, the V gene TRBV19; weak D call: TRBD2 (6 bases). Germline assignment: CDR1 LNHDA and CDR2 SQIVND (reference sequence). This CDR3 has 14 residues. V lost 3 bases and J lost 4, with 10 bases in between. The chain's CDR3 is CASSIGREYNEQFF. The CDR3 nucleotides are TGTGCCAGTAGTATTGGGCGGGAATACAATGAGCAGTTCTTC.

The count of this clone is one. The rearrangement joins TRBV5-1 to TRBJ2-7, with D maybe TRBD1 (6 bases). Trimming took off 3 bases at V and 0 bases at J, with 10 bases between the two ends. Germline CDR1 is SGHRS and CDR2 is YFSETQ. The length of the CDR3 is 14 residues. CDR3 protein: CASSWTENSYEQYF. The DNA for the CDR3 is TGCGCCAGCAGCTGGACAGAGAACTCCTACGAGCAGTACTTC.

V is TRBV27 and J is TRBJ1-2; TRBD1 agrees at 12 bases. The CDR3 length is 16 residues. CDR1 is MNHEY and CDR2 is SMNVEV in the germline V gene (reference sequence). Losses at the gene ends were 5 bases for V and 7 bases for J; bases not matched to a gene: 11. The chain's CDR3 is CASSPQGTGGSGGYTF. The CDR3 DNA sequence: TGTGCCAGCAGTCCCCAGGGGACAGGGGGCAGCGGTGGCTACACCTTC.

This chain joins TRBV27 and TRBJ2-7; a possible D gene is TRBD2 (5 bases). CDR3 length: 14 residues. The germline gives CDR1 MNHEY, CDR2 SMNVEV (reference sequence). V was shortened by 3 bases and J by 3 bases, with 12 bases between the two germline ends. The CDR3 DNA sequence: TGTGCCAGCAGTTTGGGGAGTCGGAGCTACGAGCAGTACTTC. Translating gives CASSLGSRSYEQYF.

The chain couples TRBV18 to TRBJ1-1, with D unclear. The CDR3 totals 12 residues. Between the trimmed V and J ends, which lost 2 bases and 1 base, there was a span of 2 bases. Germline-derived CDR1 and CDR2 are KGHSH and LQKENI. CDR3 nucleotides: TGTGCCAGCTCACCAACGAACACTGAAGCTTTCTTT. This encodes CASSPTNTEAFF.

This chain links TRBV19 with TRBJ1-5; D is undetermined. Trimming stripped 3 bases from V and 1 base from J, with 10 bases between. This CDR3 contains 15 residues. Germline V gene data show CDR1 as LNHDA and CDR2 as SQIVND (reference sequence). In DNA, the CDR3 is TGTGCCAGTAGTATTAGTTTTGGGAGCAATCAGCCCCAGCATTTT. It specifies CASSISFGSNQPQHF.

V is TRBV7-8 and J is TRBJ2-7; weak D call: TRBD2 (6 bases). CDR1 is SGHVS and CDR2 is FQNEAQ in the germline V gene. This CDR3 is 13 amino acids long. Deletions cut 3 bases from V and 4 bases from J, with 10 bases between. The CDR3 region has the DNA TGTGCCAGCAGCTTTCCCGGGAGTTACGAGCAGTACTTC. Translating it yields CASSFPGSYEQYF.

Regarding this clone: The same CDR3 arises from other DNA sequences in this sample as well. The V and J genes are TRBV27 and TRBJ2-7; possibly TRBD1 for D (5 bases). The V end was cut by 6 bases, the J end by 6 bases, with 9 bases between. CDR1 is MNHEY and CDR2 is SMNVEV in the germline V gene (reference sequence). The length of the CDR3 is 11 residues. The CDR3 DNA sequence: TGTGCCAGCAGCCTTAGGGGCGAGCAGTACTTC. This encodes CASSLRGEQYF.

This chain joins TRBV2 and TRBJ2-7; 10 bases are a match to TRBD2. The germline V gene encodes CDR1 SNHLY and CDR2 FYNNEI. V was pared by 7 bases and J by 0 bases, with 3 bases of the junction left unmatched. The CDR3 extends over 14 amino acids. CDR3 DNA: TGTGCCAGCATCGAGCGGGAGGGCTCCTACGAGCAGTACTTC. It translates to CASIEREGSYEQYF.

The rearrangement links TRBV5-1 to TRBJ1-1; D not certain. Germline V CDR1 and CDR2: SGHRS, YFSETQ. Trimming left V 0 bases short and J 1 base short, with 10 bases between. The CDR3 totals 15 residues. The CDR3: CASSLAGSQNTEAFF. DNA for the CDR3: TGCGCCAGCAGCTTGGCCGGAAGCCAGAACACTGAAGCTTTCTTT.

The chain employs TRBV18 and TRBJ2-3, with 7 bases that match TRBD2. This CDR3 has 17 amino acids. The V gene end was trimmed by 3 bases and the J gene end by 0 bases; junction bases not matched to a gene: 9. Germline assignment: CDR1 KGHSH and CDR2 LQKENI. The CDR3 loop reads CASSPLIGLESTDTQYF. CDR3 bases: TGTGCCAGCTCACCCTTAATCGGACTAGAGAGCACAGATACGCAGTATTTT.

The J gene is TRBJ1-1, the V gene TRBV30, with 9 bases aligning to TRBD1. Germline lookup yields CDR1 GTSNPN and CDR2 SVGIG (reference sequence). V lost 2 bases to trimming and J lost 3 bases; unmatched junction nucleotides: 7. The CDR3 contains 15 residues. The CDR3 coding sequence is TGTGCCTGGAGTCGGAGGGACAGGGTGGACACTGAAGCTTTCTTT. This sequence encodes CAWSRRDRVDTEAFF.

In nucleotides, the CDR3 is TGTGCCAGTAGTTTAGTTTGGGCAGTAGATCAGCCCCAGCATTTT. It yields the protein CASSLVWAVDQPQHF. The gene calls are TRBV19 and TRBJ1-5, with unresolved D. Germline CDR1 and CDR2: LNHDA and SQIVND (reference sequence). The CDR3 extends over 15 amino acids. Trimming took off 5 bases at V and 5 bases at J, with 16 bases between the two ends.

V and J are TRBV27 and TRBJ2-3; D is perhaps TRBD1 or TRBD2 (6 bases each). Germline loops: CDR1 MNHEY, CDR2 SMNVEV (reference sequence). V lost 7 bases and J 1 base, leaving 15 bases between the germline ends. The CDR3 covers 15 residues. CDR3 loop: CASTGGAGGTDTQYF. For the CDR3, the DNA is TGTGCCAGCACAGGCGGGGCAGGGGGCACAGATACGCAGTATTTT.

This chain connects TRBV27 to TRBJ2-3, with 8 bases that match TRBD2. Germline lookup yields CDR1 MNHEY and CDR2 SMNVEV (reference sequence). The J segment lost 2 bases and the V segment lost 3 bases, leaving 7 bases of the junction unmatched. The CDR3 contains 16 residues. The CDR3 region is CASSFSGLADTDTQYF. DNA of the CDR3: TGTGCCAGCAGTTTCTCCGGACTAGCTGACACAGATACGCAGTATTTT.

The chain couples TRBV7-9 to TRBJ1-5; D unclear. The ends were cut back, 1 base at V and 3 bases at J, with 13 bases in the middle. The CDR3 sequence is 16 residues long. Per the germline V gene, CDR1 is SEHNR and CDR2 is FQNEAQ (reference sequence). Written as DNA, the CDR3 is TGTGCCAGCAGCTTAGGTGGAACTGCTGCCAATCAGCCCCAGCATTTT. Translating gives CASSLGGTAANQPQHF.

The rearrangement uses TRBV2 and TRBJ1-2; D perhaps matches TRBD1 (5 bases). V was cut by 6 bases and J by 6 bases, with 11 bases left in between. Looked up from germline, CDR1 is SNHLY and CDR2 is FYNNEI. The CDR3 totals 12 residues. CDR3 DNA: TGTGCCAGCAGCGGGGGGGATCATGGCTACACCTTC. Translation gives CASSGGDHGYTF.